This T cell receptor (beta chain) was captured in a study of cytomegalovirus exposure and HLA in healthy donors. Overall study results and limits: Researchers reported in a later analysis that common viral pathogens appeared linked to several top clusters. TCR beta sequences reportedly predicted most subjects' HLA-A and HLA-B alleles accurately. Sequence variants that were highly shared formed a cluster that was likely a sequencing artifact.

Details on this clone: The antigen is not known.

PCR used 60 Vbeta primers and 13 Jbeta primers. Method: immunoSEQ multiplex PCR; TCRdb's copy keeps in-frame clones and lacks some. The table records approximately 200,000 clones, approximately 81% of them present only once. Sequenced sample: PBMCs. This sequence was found in a woman between 18 and 29 years old in good health and CMV-seropositive.

The CDR3 reads CASRDRPLGDTQYF. CDR3 nucleotides: TGTGCCAGCCGGGACAGGCCTCTGGGGGATACGCAGTATTTT. The chain employs TRBV27 and TRBJ2-3; TRBD1 aligns across 8 bases. Germline CDR1 reads MNHEY; CDR2 reads SMNVEV (reference sequence). V dropped 8 bases and J dropped 6; count of bases not matched to a gene: 10. The CDR3 runs to 14 residues.